Listed below are T cell receptor beta chains from one sample, sequenced in a study of T-cell reconstitution after alpha-beta-depleted transplantation in children. MiXCR, applied by TCRdb to the PCR reads, yields one record per CDR3 protein. The repertoire consists of approximately 520,000 distinct CDR3 sequences, with over 10% occurring once and the leading ten covering approximately 15%. The sample was PBMCs, mostly from graft donor cells, taken 180 days after TCRalphabeta/CD19-depleted stem cell transplant. The origin of the receptors is a female patient aged 2-10 years who had a stem cell transplant for aplastic anemia, so the T cells may come from the graft donor. CDR3s include the opening cysteine and the closing phenylalanine or tryptophan. The order of the fields is clone size, J gene, V gene, D gene, CDR3 protein, CDR3 DNA. A D gene is named only where the DNA matches it firmly. Clone size is shown for a subset of rows, as once, few, many or a class of expanded clone.

>NA|TRBJ2-1|TRBV9|NA
CASTGYQNGAGNEQFF
TGTGCCAGCACGGGCTACCAGAACGGGGCGGGCAATGAGCAGTTCTTC
>few|TRBJ2-1|TRBV3-1|NA
CASSQGSLAPYNEQFF
TGTGCCAGCAGCCAAGGCTCTCTAGCGCCTTACAATGAGCAGTTCTTC
>NA|TRBJ2-7|TRBV3-1|TRBD2
CASSRGVAGGPSYEQYF
TGTGCCAGCTCCCGCGGCGTAGCGGGAGGGCCCTCCTACGAGCAGTACTTC
>few|TRBJ2-1|TRBV18|TRBD2
CASSPQLAGGDEQFF
TGTGCCAGCTCACCACAACTAGCGGGAGGGGATGAGCAGTTCTTC
>few|TRBJ1-2|TRBV29-1|NA
CSVEVRRGYGYTF
TGCAGCGTTGAAGTGAGGCGAGGCTATGGCTACACCTTC
>few|TRBJ1-2|TRBV5-4|NA
CASSLPGNSGYTF
TGTGCCAGCAGCTTGCCAGGGAATAGCGGCTACACCTTC
>few|TRBJ2-1|TRBV20-1|NA
CSARQRIKGQVNEQFF
TGCAGTGCTAGACAACGAATAAAGGGGCAGGTCAATGAGCAGTTCTTC
>few|TRBJ2-7|TRBV5-1|NA
CASMGNGFHEQYF
TGCGCCAGCATGGGTAACGGATTCCACGAGCAGTACTTC
>once|TRBJ2-4|TRBV15|NA
CATSRGFGWEGVKSSQYF
TGTGCCACCAGCAGGGGGTTCGGGTGGGAGGGGGTCAAAAGCAGTCAGTACTTC
>NA|TRBJ2-7|TRBV12-3/TRBV12-4|TRBD2
CASSLEAGTREQYF
TGTGCCAGCAGTTTAGAAGCGGGAACGAGAGAGCAGTACTTC
>few|TRBJ1-5|TRBV7-2|TRBD1
CASSPTGAPGPQHF
TGTGCCAGCAGCCCGACAGGGGCCCCCGGGCCCCAGCATTTT
>NA|TRBJ1-5|TRBV27|NA
CATRDRRNNQPQHF
TGTGCCACCCGGGATCGGAGAAACAATCAGCCCCAGCATTTT
>NA|TRBJ1-2|TRBV28|NA
CASSFRNYGYTF
TGTGCCAGCAGTTTCAGGAACTATGGCTACACCTTC
>NA|TRBJ1-2|TRBV20-1|NA
CSAIDSYGYTF
TGCAGTGCTATAGACAGCTATGGCTACACCTTC
>NA|TRBJ2-3|TRBV14|TRBD1
CASSHGTGSDTQYF
TGTGCCAGCAGCCACGGGACAGGGTCAGATACGCAGTATTTT
>NA|TRBJ2-3|TRBV4-3|NA
CASSQVGLVATTQYF
TGCGCCAGCAGCCAAGTTGGCCTAGTCGCAACTACGCAGTATTTT
>few|TRBJ1-4|TRBV4-3|NA
CASSPRIGSEKLFF
TGCGCCAGCAGCCCGCGTATAGGGAGTGAAAAACTGTTTTTT
>NA|TRBJ2-2|TRBV27|NA
CASRDQGYTGELFF
TGTGCCAGCAGAGATCAGGGATACACCGGGGAGCTGTTTTTT
>few|TRBJ2-3|TRBV12-3/TRBV12-4|NA
CASSSGWGALDTQYF
TGTGCCAGCAGTTCGGGATGGGGGGCCCTGGATACGCAGTATTTT
>many|TRBJ2-7|TRBV9|TRBD1
CASASGTGDSYEQYF
TGTGCCAGCGCCTCCGGGACAGGGGATTCCTACGAGCAGTACTTC
>many|TRBJ2-5|TRBV20-1|TRBD2
CSARGTSGAQETQYF
TGCAGTGCTAGGGGGACTAGCGGAGCCCAAGAGACCCAGTACTTC
>few|TRBJ1-2|TRBV28|NA
CASSHTLGHANYGYTF
TGTGCCAGCAGTCACACCCTCGGACACGCAAACTATGGCTACACCTTC
>NA|TRBJ1-2|TRBV5-1|NA
CASSKDAIGYGYTF
TGCGCCAGCAGTAAGGACGCGATAGGGTATGGCTACACCTTC
>NA|TRBJ2-1|TRBV12-3/TRBV12-4|NA
CASSFGGIPNEQFF
TGTGCCAGCAGTTTCGGCGGGATCCCCAATGAGCAGTTCTTC
>few|TRBJ2-5|TRBV9|NA
CASSVERTPGETQYF
TGTGCCAGCAGCGTAGAGCGGACTCCTGGGGAGACCCAGTACTTC
>few|TRBJ1-6|TRBV9|NA
CASSKRLDSPLHF
TGTGCCAGCAGTAAAAGGCTTGATTCACCCCTCCACTTT
>few|TRBJ1-2|TRBV28|NA
CASSFSSLRGVSVEAGYTF
TGTGCCAGCAGTTTCTCCTCCCTCAGGGGCGTAAGCGTCGAGGCTGGCTACACCTTC
>many|TRBJ1-1|TRBV7-9|NA
CASSFEGLNTEAFF
TGTGCCAGCAGCTTTGAGGGGCTGAACACTGAAGCTTTCTTT
>few|TRBJ1-1|TRBV20-1|NA
CSAEQGSTEAFF
TGCAGTGCCGAACAGGGAAGCACTGAAGCTTTCTTT
>NA|TRBJ2-1|TRBV4-1|NA
CASSQDPPQVAYNEQFF
TGCGCCAGCAGCCAAGACCCCCCACAGGTTGCCTACAATGAGCAGTTCTTC
>NA|TRBJ2-4|TRBV12-3/TRBV12-4|NA
CASTDIAKNIQYF
TGTGCCAGCACCGATATCGCCAAAAACATTCAGTACTTC
>NA|TRBJ2-1|TRBV11-2|TRBD2
CASSPSWGGLAGGPNNEQFF
TGTGCCAGCAGCCCCTCCTGGGGAGGGCTAGCGGGAGGGCCTAACAATGAGCAGTTCTTC
>many|TRBJ2-7|TRBV4-3|NA
CASSANSADEQYF
TGCGCCAGCAGCGCTAATAGCGCTGACGAGCAGTACTTC
>NA|TRBJ1-1|TRBV4-3|TRBD1
CASSPQWTGLGNTEAFF
TGCGCCAGCAGCCCACAATGGACAGGGTTAGGGAACACTGAAGCTTTCTTT
>NA|TRBJ1-2|TRBV28|NA
CASSLMGGEDGYTF
TGTGCCAGCAGTTTAATGGGGGGCGAGGATGGCTACACCTTC
>NA|TRBJ1-2|TRBV18|NA
CASSPLRGDGYTF
TGTGCCAGCTCCCCCCTCAGGGGCGATGGCTACACCTTC
>once|TRBJ2-1|TRBV27|NA
CASKLGLAYNEQFF
TGTGCCAGCAAACTGGGACTCGCCTACAATGAGCAGTTCTTC
>NA|TRBJ1-5|TRBV20-1|NA
CSASRGGSQPQHF
TGCAGTGCTAGCAGAGGGGGAAGTCAGCCCCAGCATTTT